The 18 T cell receptor beta chains below all came from one sample that was sequenced in a study of T cells in Graves' hyperthyroidism and ophthalmopathy. Researchers took RNA transcripts and amplified the TCR beta CDR3 regions from them. Carried out on the TCR CDR3, a first-round RT-PCR used the HTBI primer set. Using its own MiXCR run on the multiplex PCR reads, TCRdb lists one record per CDR3 protein. The sample has 270,000 or so distinct CDR3 sequences, 25% to 30% seen once; the top ten hold more than 25%. Sequenced: blood. These receptors all stem from a man aged 35-49 years with Graves' hyperthyroidism that later progressed to Graves' ophthalmopathy.

This rearrangement joins TRBV2 to TRBJ2-7, with TRBD1 matching over 7 bases. CDR1 and CDR2 (germline): SNHLY, FYNNEI. The CDR3 is 15 residues long. With V trimmed by 4 bases and J by 0 bases, 6 bases remained unmatched. CDR3 in DNA: TGTGCCAGCAGTGCGATTGCAGGGGGCTCCTACGAGCAGTACTTC. It codes for CASSAIAGGSYEQYF.

V is TRBV11-2 and J is TRBJ2-5, with D perhaps TRBD1 (6 bases). This CDR3 has 14 amino acids. CDR1 and CDR2 from the germline V gene are SGHAT and FQNNGV. V lost 5 bases to trimming and J lost 4 bases, with 14 bases between them. CDR3 in DNA: TGTGCCAGCAGCGCGCGGACAGACCTAGAGACCCAGTACTTC. Its protein is CASSARTDLETQYF.

DNA of the CDR3: TGTGCCAGCAGCTCTTCCGGGACAGGTCATTACGAGCAGTACTTC. Its translation: CASSSSGTGHYEQYF. V usage is TRBV13 and J usage is TRBJ2-7; 8 bases align to TRBD1. Per germline, CDR1 PRHDT and CDR2 FYEKMQ (reference sequence). Trimming cost V 4 bases and J 4 bases; bases outside gene matches: 9. CDR3 length: 15 residues.

This clonotype was counted at least ten times. The chain recombines TRBV7-9 with TRBJ2-5, with TRBD2 identical over 7 bases. V trimming: 1 base; J trimming: 4 bases; junction bases outside the gene matches: 12. The CDR3 runs 17 residues. Germline V CDR1 and CDR2: SEHNR, FQNEAQ (reference sequence). In DNA, the CDR3 is TGTGCCAGCAGCTTAGGGCCTAGCGGAACCCTCCGAGAGACCCAGTACTTC. Its translation: CASSLGPSGTLRETQYF. The complete variable domain, with remaining parts taken from reference TRBV7-9 and TRBJ2-5, reads DTGVSQNPRHKITKRGQNVTFRCDPISEHNRLYWYRQTLGQGPEFLTYFQNEAQLEKSRLLSDRFSAERPKGSFSTLEIQRTEQGDSAMYLCASSLGPSGTLRETQYFGPGTRLLVL.

This clonotype was observed a few times. V is TRBV3-1 and J is TRBJ1-1; D is unclear. Germline V CDR1 and CDR2: LGHDT, YNNKEL (reference sequence). The CDR3 is 12 amino acids. With 8 bases removed from V and 1 base from J, the gap between germline ends came to 8 bases. The CDR3 here is CASLSENTEAFF. Here the CDR3 DNA reads TGTGCCAGCCTTTCCGAGAACACTGAAGCTTTCTTT.

This clonotype was detected ten times or more. The rearrangement uses TRBV19 and TRBJ2-5, with 15 bases lining up with TRBD2. Per germline, CDR1 LNHDA and CDR2 SQIVND (reference sequence). The CDR3 contains 21 residues. J was trimmed by 2 bases and V by 3 bases; bases with no gene match: 16. The CDR3 nucleotides read TGTGCCAGTAGTATTGAGGGGGGTATTCCGGGACTAGCGGGAGGACAAGAGACCCAGTACTTC. This translates into CASSIEGGIPGLAGGQETQYF.

The chain links TRBV12-3 or TRBV12-4 to TRBJ2-7; TRBD2 agrees at 8 bases. The CDR3 spans 15 residues. V lost 5 bases, J lost 2 bases, and 8 bases stayed unmatched. Here the CDR3 DNA reads TGTGCCAGCAGTCCCAGCGGGAGTGGTCCCTACGAGCAGTACTTC. It translates to CASSPSGSGPYEQYF.

At least ten counts were recorded for this clonotype. CDR3 nucleotide sequence: TGTGCCAGCAGTGAACCTAGTAAGGCCAAAAACATTCAGTACTTC. Protein product: CASSEPSKAKNIQYF. The V call is TRBV2, the J call TRBJ2-4; D not resolved. The V gene lost 2 bases and the J gene lost 1 base, with 9 bases spanning the gap. In germline, CDR1 is SNHLY, CDR2 FYNNEI. This CDR3 has 15 residues.

The gene calls are TRBV6-1 and TRBJ1-1; maybe TRBD1 (6 bases). Trimming removed 11 bases at V and 1 base at J, with 14 bases between. The CDR3 length is 13 residues. CDR1 MNHNS and CDR2 SASEGT come from the germline V gene. The CDR3 here is CAGTMGGNTEAFF. DNA of the CDR3: TGTGCCGGGACAATGGGGGGGAACACTGAAGCTTTCTTT.

Ten or more counts support this clonotype. The CDR3 sequence: CASSQGQDEQYF. CDR3 DNA: TGTGCCAGCAGCCAGGGACAGGACGAGCAGTACTTC. The chain employs TRBV11-1 and TRBJ2-7; 8 nucleotides align to TRBD1. The ends lost 5 bases at V and 5 bases at J; junction bases unmatched: 2. Germline CDR1 is SGHAT and CDR2 is FQDESV (reference sequence). The CDR3 length is 12 residues.

This clonotype was observed many times. V and J are TRBV19 and TRBJ1-1; TRBD1 is a possible D gene (5 bases). CDR1 and CDR2 from the germline V gene are LNHDA and SQIVND (reference sequence). V was trimmed by 5 bases and J by 0 bases, leaving 13 bases between them. The CDR3 loop spans 15 amino acids. This CDR3 reads CASSRRGGMNTEAFF. DNA for the CDR3: TGTGCCAGTAGTCGACGCGGGGGAATGAACACTGAAGCTTTCTTT.

This clonotype was counted ten times or more. The V and J genes are TRBV19 and TRBJ1-5; no firm D call. Trimming took 5 bases from V and 6 from J, leaving 11 bases between them. Germline V lookup: CDR1 LNHDA, CDR2 SQIVND (reference sequence). This CDR3 has 13 residues. The CDR3 reads CASSRTDAQPQHF. The CDR3 DNA reads TGTGCCAGTAGTCGTACAGATGCTCAGCCCCAGCATTTT.

In its sample, this clonotype was seen many times. The chain links TRBV20-1 to TRBJ1-1, with D uncertain. The ends were cut back, 2 bases at V and 5 bases at J, with 12 bases in the middle. Germline CDR1 reads DFQATT; CDR2 reads SNEGSKA (reference sequence). CDR3 size: 13 residues. The CDR3 sequence is CSARIPRLTEAFF. The CDR3 DNA reads as TGCAGTGCTAGAATCCCGAGACTTACTGAAGCTTTCTTT.

V gene TRBV6-5 combines with J gene TRBJ1-2; maybe TRBD1 (5 bases). Trimming cost V 0 bases and J 0 bases, with 11 bases left between them. Germline loops: CDR1 MNHEY, CDR2 SVGAGI. The length of the CDR3 is 16 residues. The CDR3 reads CASSYSGTLANYGYTF. CDR3 nucleotides: TGTGCCAGCAGTTACTCTGGGACCCTAGCTAACTATGGCTACACCTTC.

This clonotype was detected ten times or more. A much larger clone is a single base away; this may be a read error. CDR3 sequence (DNA): TGTGCCAGCTCTTGGACAGTCATGTACACTGAAGCTTTCTTT. It specifies CASSWTVMYTEAFF. This chain joins TRBV2 and TRBJ1-1; D possibly corresponds to TRBD1 (6 bases). The CDR3 length is 14 residues. Trimming stripped 8 bases from V and 3 bases from J, with 16 bases between. Germline V gene sequence: CDR1 SNHLY, CDR2 FYNNEI.

Many counts were recorded for this clonotype. The chain uses TRBV7-8 and TRBJ2-5; TRBD1 matches 9 bases. V shed 11 bases, J shed 8 bases, and the junction held 12 bases outside the gene matches. The CDR3 extends over 13 amino acids. CDR1 SGHVS and CDR2 FQNEAQ come from the germline V gene. The CDR3 nucleotides are TGTGCCTGCTCCTGGACAGGGGATGGAACCCAGTACTTC. Amino acids: CACSWTGDGTQYF.

This clonotype was picked up many times. The chain links TRBV6-2 or TRBV6-3 to TRBJ1-2, with 8 bases that match TRBD1. This CDR3 comprises 14 residues. After removal of 7 bases from V and 4 bases from J, the junction contained 8 bases not matched to a gene. The V gene's germline CDR1 is MNHEY and CDR2 SVGEGT. This CDR3 reads CASTGQGKSYGYTF. For the CDR3, the DNA is TGTGCCAGCACCGGACAGGGAAAGTCCTATGGCTACACCTTC.

This clonotype was observed at least ten times. This sequence may be a read error, since a much larger clone differs from it by one base. V and J are TRBV6-5 and TRBJ1-5; D remains unclear. Between the trimmed V and J ends, which lost 0 bases and 6 bases, there was a span of 9 bases. The CDR3 runs 14 residues. CDR1 and CDR2 from the germline V gene are MNHEY and SVGAGI. In DNA, the CDR3 is TGTGCCAGCAGTTACTCGGCATTGGGTCAGCCCCAGCATTTT. Protein product: CASSYSALGQPQHF.